Included here is one T cell receptor beta chain sequence, with context. Its specific antigen is unknown. Base qualities are not at hand, and no much larger clone is one base apart. The library was prepared using RT-PCR. Sequencer: Illumina HiSeq 2500. The public reads were run again by TCRdb, first through fastp at Q25 and then through MiXCR, and only productive beta chains were kept. For every CDR3 protein sequence, its rows merge into one entry that carries the most common genes and DNA. Recorded for this sample are roughly 700,000 distinct CDR3 sequences; roughly 14% of them occurred a single time. The top ten clones comprise roughly 11% of the sample. The data belong to a study of response to subunit inactivated influenza vaccine listed by TCRdb under 2018. About the study as a whole: Deep quantitative T cell receptor repertoire profiling was used in the study to track responses to a trivalent subunit inactivated influenza vaccine.

Per the germline V gene, MNHEY is the CDR1 and SVGAGI is the CDR2. Including the terminal cysteine and phenylalanine, the CDR3 comprises 16 residues. Only the CDR3 DNA is retained, 48 bases long and in frame from the first base. At the junction V is shortened by 0 bases and J by 5 bases; bases outside the gene matches: 5. Here is what the overall study found, with its caveats: It was suggested by the authors that each seasonal influenza vaccination may recruit only a limited number of new T cells.

This clonotype originated in a man between 45 and 60 years old who received an inactivated influenza vaccine. Donor details come from another sample of the same person, matched by shared clones. The chain is assembled from TRBV6-5 and TRBJ1-1, with 11 junctional bases fitting TRBD1. The sample in question was PBMCs from blood, obtained about 12 days after vaccination. The CDR3 reads as follows: CASSYSLDRGPTEAFF. The sequenced DNA is TGTGCCAGCAGTTACTCCCTGGACAGGGGGCCTACTGAAGCTTTCTTT.